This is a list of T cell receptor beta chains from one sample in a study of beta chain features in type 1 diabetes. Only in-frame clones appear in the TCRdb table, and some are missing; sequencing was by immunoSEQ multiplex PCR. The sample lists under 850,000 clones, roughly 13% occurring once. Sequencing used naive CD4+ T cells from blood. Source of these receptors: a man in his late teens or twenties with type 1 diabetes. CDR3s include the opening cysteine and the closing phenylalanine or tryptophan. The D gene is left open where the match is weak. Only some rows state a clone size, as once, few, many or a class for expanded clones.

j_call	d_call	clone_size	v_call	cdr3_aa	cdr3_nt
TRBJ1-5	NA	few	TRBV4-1	CASSQGDQSNQPQHF	TGCGCCAGCAGCCAGGGAGACCAAAGCAATCAGCCCCAGCATTTT
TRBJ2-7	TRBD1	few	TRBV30	CAWDPDRDPYEQYF	TGTGCCTGGGACCCTGACAGGGACCCCTACGAGCAGTACTTC
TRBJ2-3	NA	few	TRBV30	CASGASTDTQYF	TGTGCCTCGGGGGCAAGCACAGATACGCAGTATTTT
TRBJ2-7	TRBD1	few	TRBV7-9	CASSLAGGRNEQYF	TGTGCCAGCAGCTTGGCAGGGGGCAGGAACGAGCAGTACTTC
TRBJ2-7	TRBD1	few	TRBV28	CASSFGTASSYEQYF	TGTGCCAGCAGTTTCGGGACAGCGAGCTCCTACGAGCAGTACTTC
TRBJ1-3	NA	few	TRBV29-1	CSVGQVSGNTIYF	TGCAGCGTTGGACAGGTCTCTGGAAACACCATATATTTT
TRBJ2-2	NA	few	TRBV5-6	CASSSLPGLRNTGELFF	TGTGCCAGCAGCTCGCTACCGGGACTTAGGAACACCGGGGAGCTGTTTTTT
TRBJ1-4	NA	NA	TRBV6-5	CASSLQENEKLFF	TGTGCCAGCAGTTTACAGGAGAATGAAAAACTGTTTTTT
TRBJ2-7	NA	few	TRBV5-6	CASSGSTNYEQYF	TGTGCCAGCTCAGGATCGACCAACTACGAGCAGTACTTC
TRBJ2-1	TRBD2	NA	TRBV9	CASSVAGGWYNEQFF	TGTGCCAGCAGCGTAGCGGGGGGTTGGTACAATGAGCAGTTCTTC
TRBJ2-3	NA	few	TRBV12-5	CASGLVNTEYF	TGTGCTAGTGGTTTGGTGAACACAGAGTATTTT
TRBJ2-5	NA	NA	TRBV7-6	CASSRTGSRETQYF	TGTGCCAGCAGTCGTACAGGGTCTCGAGAGACCCAGTACTTC
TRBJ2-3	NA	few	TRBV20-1	CSASAGDTQYF	TGCAGTGCTAGCGCCGGGGATACGCAGTATTTT
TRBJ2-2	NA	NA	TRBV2	CASSYITGNTGELFF	TGTGCCAGCAGTTATATAACAGGGAACACCGGGGAGCTGTTTTTT
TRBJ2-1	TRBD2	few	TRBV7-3	CASGSSGVNEQFF	TGTGCCAGCGGGTCTAGCGGGGTAAATGAGCAGTTCTTC
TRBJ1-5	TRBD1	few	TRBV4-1	CASSQDMPGQGGVSNQPQHF	TGCGCCAGCAGCCAAGATATGCCGGGACAGGGAGGGGTAAGCAATCAGCCCCAGCATTTT
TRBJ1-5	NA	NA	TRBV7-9	CASSQGLSNQPQHF	TGTGCCAGCAGCCAGGGGCTTAGCAATCAGCCCCAGCATTTT
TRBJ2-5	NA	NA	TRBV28	CASSQDSTQYF	TGTGCCAGCAGCCAAGACAGTACTCAGTACTTC
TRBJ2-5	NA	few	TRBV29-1	CSGRQAQETQYF	TGCAGCGGAAGACAGGCCCAAGAGACCCAGTACTTC
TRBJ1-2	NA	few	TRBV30	CAWSVQDYGYTF	TGTGCCTGGAGTGTACAGGACTATGGCTACACCTTC
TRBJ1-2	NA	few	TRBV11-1	CASSLPGINYGYTF	TGTGCCAGCAGCTTACCGGGGATTAACTATGGCTACACCTTC
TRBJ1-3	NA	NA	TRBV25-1	CASNKEGNTIYF	TGTGCCAGCAATAAGGAAGGAAACACCATATATTTT
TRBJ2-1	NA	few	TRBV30	CAWSAGYITNEQFF	TGTGCCTGGAGTGCGGGTTACATCACTAATGAGCAGTTCTTC
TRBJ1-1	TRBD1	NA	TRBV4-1	CASSQGLDSRGSPEAFF	TGCGCCAGCAGCCAAGGGCTTGATAGCAGGGGGAGCCCTGAAGCTTTCTTT
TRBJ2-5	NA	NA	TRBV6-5	CASSPRGVETQYF	TGTGCCAGCAGCCCCCGAGGGGTAGAGACCCAGTACTTC
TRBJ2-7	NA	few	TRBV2	CASSVEGGAYEQYF	TGTGCCAGCAGTGTCGAAGGGGGTGCCTACGAGCAGTACTTC
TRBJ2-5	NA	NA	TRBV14	CASSQVGKTQYF	TGTGCCAGCAGCCAAGTGGGGAAGACCCAGTACTTC
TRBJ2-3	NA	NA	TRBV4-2	CASSQIQDSTDTQYF	TGTGCCAGCAGCCAAATACAGGACTCCACAGATACGCAGTATTTT
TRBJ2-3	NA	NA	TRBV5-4	CASSFEGGVSTDTQYF	TGTGCCAGCAGCTTTGAGGGCGGGGTTAGCACAGATACGCAGTATTTT
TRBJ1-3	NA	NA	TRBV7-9	CASSLGQTGNTIYF	TGTGCCAGCAGCCTCGGACAGACTGGAAACACCATATATTTT
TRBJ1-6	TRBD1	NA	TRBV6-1	CASSDQRTGNNSPLHF	TGTGCCAGCAGTGACCAACGGACAGGCAATAATTCACCCCTCCACTTT
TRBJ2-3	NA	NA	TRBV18	CASSPSARAGTDTQYF	TGTGCCAGCTCACCATCCGCGAGGGCGGGCACAGATACGCAGTATTTT
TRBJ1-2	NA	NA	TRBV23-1	CASKAGSDYGYTF	TGCGCCAGCAAGGCGGGGAGTGACTATGGCTACACCTTC
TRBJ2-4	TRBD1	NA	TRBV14	CASSFGTGLAKNIQYF	TGTGCCAGCAGTTTTGGGACAGGACTAGCCAAAAACATTCAGTACTTC
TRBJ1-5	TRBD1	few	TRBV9	CASSEGDRADQPQHF	TGTGCCAGCAGCGAAGGGGACAGGGCCGATCAGCCCCAGCATTTT
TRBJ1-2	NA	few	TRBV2	CAAGGPGNYGYTF	TGTGCCGCGGGGGGACCTGGGAACTATGGCTACACCTTC
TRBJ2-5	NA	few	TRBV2	CASSEQGETQYF	TGTGCCAGCAGTGAACAGGGAGAGACCCAGTACTTC
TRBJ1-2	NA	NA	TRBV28	CASSSANGRGHGYTF	TGTGCCAGCAGTTCCGCCAACGGGCGGGGCCATGGCTACACCTTC
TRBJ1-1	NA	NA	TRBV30	CAAADGIEAFF	TGTGCCGCGGCGGACGGGATTGAAGCTTTCTTT
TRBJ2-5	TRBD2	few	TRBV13	CASSRGLAGETQYF	TGTGCCAGCAGCCGCGGACTAGCGGGAGAGACCCAGTACTTC
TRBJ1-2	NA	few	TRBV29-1	CSVQSNYGYTF	TGCAGCGTTCAAAGTAACTATGGCTACACCTTC
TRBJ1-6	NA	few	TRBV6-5	CASSRDDSPLHF	TGTGCCAGCAGCAGGGACGATTCACCCCTCCACTTT
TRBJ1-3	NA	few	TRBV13	CASSLEGIGNTIYF	TGTGCCAGCAGCTTAGAAGGGATCGGAAACACCATATATTTT
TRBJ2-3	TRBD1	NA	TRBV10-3	CAISGGQGHRDTQYF	TGTGCCATCAGTGGCGGACAGGGCCACCGGGATACGCAGTATTTT
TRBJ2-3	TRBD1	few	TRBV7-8	CASSSSGTGQGVGTQYF	TGTGCCAGCAGCTCTTCCGGAACCGGACAGGGGGTTGGTACGCAGTATTTT
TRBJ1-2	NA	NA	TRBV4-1	CASSQGTHGDLDNYGYTF	TGCGCCAGCAGCCAAGGAACCCACGGAGACCTTGATAACTATGGCTACACCTTC
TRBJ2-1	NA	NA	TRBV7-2	CASSLTGGSYNEQFF	TGTGCCAGCAGCTTAACCGGGGGCTCCTACAATGAGCAGTTCTTC
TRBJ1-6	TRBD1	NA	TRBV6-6	CASSTGTVNSPLHF	TGTGCCAGCAGCACCGGGACAGTCAATTCACCCCTCCACTTT
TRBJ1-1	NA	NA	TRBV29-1	CSVRDTLNTEAFF	TGCAGCGTTCGGGACACCTTGAACACTGAAGCTTTCTTT
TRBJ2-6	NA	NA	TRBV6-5	CASSSKQVFGANVLTF	TGTGCCAGCAGTTCCAAACAGGTCTTCGGGGCCAACGTCCTGACTTTC